The clone carrying this T cell receptor beta chain was counted many times. The data originate from a study of regulatory T cells in long-lasting Graves disease. Library construction for TCR beta used iRepertoire HTBI primers and Arm-PCR of CDR3 regions. TCRdb re-derived calls from the multiplex PCR reads in MiXCR, one entry per CDR3 protein. Of roughly 610,000 distinct CDR3 sequences listed, less than 20% were seen once; the top ten hold 15% to 20%. Time point in this sample: newly diagnosed GD, antithyroid drugs for less than 3 months. TCR sequences were obtained from RNA taken from PBMCs. Trimming cost V 0 bases and J 5 bases, with 8 bases left between them. CDR1 is SGHRS, CDR2 YFSETQ, per germline. The length of the CDR3 is 14 residues. This sample also belongs to another study, concerning T cells in Graves' hyperthyroidism and ophthalmopathy. That source reports: HTBI primers drove first-round RT-PCR of the TCR CDR3.

The TCR originated in a woman in her thirties with Graves disease. The chain carries TRBV5-1 and TRBJ1-4; D unclear. The sample consisted of peripheral blood mononuclear cells (PBMCs), taken at new diagnosis, from a patient treated with antithyroid drugs. CDR3 residues: CASSLAAENEKLFF. The CDR3 nucleotides read TGCGCCAGCAGCTTGGCGGCCGAAAATGAAAAACTGTTTTTT.